This T cell receptor (beta chain) was found in a study of CD8+ T cells in alopecia areata. Sequencing templates came from extracted RNA that was reverse transcribed into cDNA. Assay: immunoSEQ multiplex PCR; the TCRdb copy retains only in-frame clones and omits some. Altogether some 110,000 clones were found in the sample, and no singletons occur. This clone has a handful of counts. Each gene name is a mouse one. The specimen was lesional skin. The TCR sequence derives from a C3H/HeJ mouse with alopecia areata. MHC haplotype: H2-k.

The CDR3 protein is CASGDRQGGTGQLYF. The sequenced CDR3 bases are TGTGCCAGCGGTGATCGACAGGGCGGCACCGGG. The genes are TRBV13-2 and TRBJ2-2; 7 bases line up with TRBD1. The read falls 4 residues short of the CDR3 end, and the missing part is taken from the germline J gene. Germline V lookup: CDR1 NNHNN, CDR2 SYGAGS (reference sequence). Unmatched junction bases numbered 4, after V lost 1 base and J lost 4 bases. This CDR3 comprises 15 residues.